This is a list of T cell receptor beta chains from one sample in a study of blood T cell repertoires in COVID-19. Measured with immunoSEQ multiplex PCR; TCRdb has only the in-frame clones, and not every one. Of around 150,000 clones listed, around 85% are singletons. The sample taken for sequencing was peripheral blood. These receptors all stem from a man between 65 and 85 years old with acute or convalescent COVID-19. Both conserved end residues are part of each CDR3. The D gene is left open where the match is weak. The size of a clone is reported for some rows only, either as once, few or many, or as a class for expanded clones.

cdr3_nt cdr3_aa j_call d_call v_call clone_size
TGTGCCAGCAGCTTGGTAGACAGGGGCGACTATGGCTACACCTTC CASSLVDRGDYGYTF TRBJ1-2 TRBD1 TRBV5-4 -
TGTGCCAGCAGTTTCCAGCGCTCTGGGGCCAACGTCCTGACTTTC CASSFQRSGANVLTF TRBJ2-6 - TRBV28 -
TGTGCCAGCAGCTCCGCTAGGACAGGGGGTGTGCACAATGAGCAGTTCTTC CASSSARTGGVHNEQFF TRBJ2-1 TRBD1 TRBV7-2 -
TGTGCCAGCAGTTTAGCGGGTAGCGGGAGGCACGAGCAGTACTTC CASSLAGSGRHEQYF TRBJ2-7 TRBD2 TRBV28 -
TGCGCCAGCAGGGAACAGTCAGGGCTCTACACCTTC CASREQSGLYTF TRBJ1-2 - TRBV5-1 -
TGTGCCAGCAGCGAGGGACTAGCGGGGATCGGGGAGCTGTTTTTT CASSEGLAGIGELFF TRBJ2-2 TRBD2 TRBV14 -
TGTGCCAGCTCACCAAGGCAGGGGGCAAGTGAAAAACTGTTTTTT CASSPRQGASEKLFF TRBJ1-4 TRBD1 TRBV18 -
TGTGCCAGCAGCTCCGGACTAGCGGCCAACGAGCAGTACTTC CASSSGLAANEQYF TRBJ2-7 TRBD2 TRBV7-8 -
TGTGCCAGCACCCTCCAGGGGGCAGGCAACGAGCAGTACTTC CASTLQGAGNEQYF TRBJ2-7 TRBD1 TRBV7-8 -
TGTGCCAGCAGAAGGACAGCTTCCACCGGGGAGCTGTTTTTT CASRRTASTGELFF TRBJ2-2 - TRBV6-5 once
TGTGCCAGTAGTAAACGACAGGGTGGGGGTGAAAAACTGTTTTTT CASSKRQGGGEKLFF TRBJ1-4 TRBD1 TRBV19 -
TGTGCCAGCAGTCCAGGGGCAAAAGGCTACACCTTC CASSPGAKGYTF TRBJ1-2 - TRBV28 -
TGTGCCAGCAGTGAACTCTGGTCGAGATCCTACAATGAGCAGTTCTTC CASSELWSRSYNEQFF TRBJ2-1 - TRBV6-1 few
TGCGCCAGCAGCCGGACAGGGATCACAGATACGCAGTATTTT CASSRTGITDTQYF TRBJ2-3 TRBD1 TRBV5-1 -
TGCGCCAGCAGAGCCGGGACAGGGGTGTTCGGCGACACCTTC CASRAGTGVFGDTF TRBJ1-2 TRBD1 TRBV5-1 -
TGTGCCAGCAGTTACGGCTCAGGGGGCGCGTACAATGAGCAGTTCTTC CASSYGSGGAYNEQFF TRBJ2-1 TRBD1 TRBV6-5 -
TGCGGGACAGCGTCGCTCACCGGGGAGCTGTTTTTT CGTASLTGELFF TRBJ2-2 TRBD1 TRBV28 -
TGTGCCAGCAGCTTAGGGACTAGCGGCTCGAGCTCCTACGAGCAGTACTTC CASSLGTSGSSSYEQYF TRBJ2-7 TRBD2 TRBV7-9 few
TGTGCCAGCAGGGACAGGACGATCCAAGAGACCCAGTACTTC CASRDRTIQETQYF TRBJ2-5 TRBD1 TRBV28 -
TGTGCCAGCAGTTACGAGGATACGCAGTATTTT CASSYEDTQYF TRBJ2-3 - TRBV6-2/TRBV6-3 -
TGTGCCAGCAGCGTCGGCGGGGCGGGTAGTTACAATGAGCAGTTCTTC CASSVGGAGSYNEQFF TRBJ2-1 - TRBV7-3 -
TGTGCCAGCAGCTTACGTCGCCCCGGGACAGGGGACAATGAGCAGTTCTTC CASSLRRPGTGDNEQFF TRBJ2-1 TRBD1 TRBV11-2 -
TGTGCCATCAGTGAAACCGCTAGCGGGAGGGGGGATACGCAGTATTTT CAISETASGRGDTQYF TRBJ2-3 TRBD2 TRBV10-3 -
TGCGCCAGCAGCTCCTCTCCTAGCGGGAGGGCCTTCTCCTACGAGCAGTACTTC CASSSSPSGRAFSYEQYF TRBJ2-7 TRBD2 TRBV5-1 few
TGTGCCACCAGCAGATCCGCGGGCCCTGGGGGGGAGACCCAGTACTTC CATSRSAGPGGETQYF TRBJ2-5 - TRBV15 -
TGTGCCAGCAGCTTCTCGCGACTAGGGAGCTACGAGCAGTACTTC CASSFSRLGSYEQYF TRBJ2-7 - TRBV7-2 -
TGTGCCAGCAGCTTGGTAAACCGCGGGGCTTCGGGAACCGAAGCTTTCTTT CASSLVNRGASGTEAFF TRBJ1-1 - TRBV5-4 -
TGTGCCAGCAGCCCGGGGGGGACAGGGAAAGGAAACACCATATATTTT CASSPGGTGKGNTIYF TRBJ1-3 TRBD1 TRBV3-1/TRBV3-2 -
TGTGCCAGCACCTTAGGTCTCACAGATACGCAGTATTTT CASTLGLTDTQYF TRBJ2-3 - TRBV7-9 -
TGTGCCAGCAGCGAAGGACAGGTCTACGAGCAGTACTTC CASSEGQVYEQYF TRBJ2-7 TRBD1 TRBV5-4 few
TGCGCCAGCAGCACAGGGACAGGGGGCACTGAAGCTTTCTTT CASSTGTGGTEAFF TRBJ1-1 TRBD1 TRBV4-1 -
TGTGCCAGCTCACCACTATACAGGCCTGATCAGGATACGCAGTATTTT CASSPLYRPDQDTQYF TRBJ2-3 - TRBV18 -
TGTGCCAGCCGCCCGGGACTAGCGGGAGACGAGCAGTACTTC CASRPGLAGDEQYF TRBJ2-7 TRBD2 TRBV11-2 -
TGTGCCAGCAGTTACTCGGTCGGGGTTGATACGCAGTATTTT CASSYSVGVDTQYF TRBJ2-3 - TRBV6-6 -
TGTGCCAGCAGCTTGGGAGCGGTTAGCACCGGGGAGCTGTTTTTT CASSLGAVSTGELFF TRBJ2-2 - TRBV5-4 -
TGTGCCAGTAGAAAACAGGGGGCAAAGGGCACAGATACGCAGTATTTT CASRKQGAKGTDTQYF TRBJ2-3 TRBD1 TRBV19 -
TGTGCCACCAGCAGAGATCTAGTAACTGGGGCCAACGTCCTGACTTTC CATSRDLVTGANVLTF TRBJ2-6 - TRBV15 -
TGTGCCAGCAGTGAAGCACTAGCGGGAGTTGGTTTCGATGAGCAGTTCTTC CASSEALAGVGFDEQFF TRBJ2-1 TRBD2 TRBV2 -
TGTGCCAGCAGCTTAAGGGGCGGGAGCCCCTACAATGAGCAGTTCTTC CASSLRGGSPYNEQFF TRBJ2-1 TRBD2 TRBV7-3 once
TGTGCCAGCAGCGAGACTAGCATCGGGGAGCTGTTTTTT CASSETSIGELFF TRBJ2-2 TRBD2 TRBV6-4 -
TGTGCCAGCAGCTTAGCGGTATCTAACTCAGATACGCAGTATTTT CASSLAVSNSDTQYF TRBJ2-3 - TRBV7-2 -
TGTGCCAGCAGCGTAAACAGGGTTACCGAGCAGTACTTC CASSVNRVTEQYF TRBJ2-7 - TRBV11-3 -
TGTGCCAGCAGACGACTAGCGGGAGGGTCCCATGAGCAGTTCTTC CASRRLAGGSHEQFF TRBJ2-1 TRBD2 TRBV28 few
TGTGCCTGGGGGACACAGGGGGCCGGGGAGCTGTTTTTT CAWGTQGAGELFF TRBJ2-2 TRBD1 TRBV30 -
TGTGCCAGCAGCTTAGCCGGACTATCAAACTTCGACGAGCAGTACTTC CASSLAGLSNFDEQYF TRBJ2-7 - TRBV7-3 -
TGTGCTAGCAGCCCCCGGACAGAGTACACCGGGGAGCTGTTTTTT CASSPRTEYTGELFF TRBJ2-2 - TRBV7-7 -
TGTGCCAGCGGGGCGGGAGGGAGATACGAGCAGTACTTC CASGAGGRYEQYF TRBJ2-7 TRBD2 TRBV27 -
TGTGCCAGCAGCCCAACAGGGGCCTCCTCTGGAAACACCATATATTTT CASSPTGASSGNTIYF TRBJ1-3 TRBD1 TRBV25-1 few
TGTGCCACCAGTGAAGCCGACAGGGATGAGCAGTTCTTC CATSEADRDEQFF TRBJ2-1 TRBD1 TRBV24-1 once
TGTGCCAGCAGCTTTGGGACTAGCGGGCCAGGCACAGATACGCAGTATTTT CASSFGTSGPGTDTQYF TRBJ2-3 TRBD2 TRBV7-2 -
TGTGCCAGCACTCAAAGGGGTGGATCCACTAATGAAAAACTGTTTTTT CASTQRGGSTNEKLFF TRBJ1-4 - TRBV2 -
TGTGCCAGCAGCCATATTCTAGACCCGGAGTCCTACGAGCAGTACTTC CASSHILDPESYEQYF TRBJ2-7 - TRBV5-6 once
TGTGCCAGCAGACCCACAGGGAACACTGAAGCTTTCTTT CASRPTGNTEAFF TRBJ1-1 - TRBV6-6 -
TGTGCCAGCAGCTTAGTACGAGGATTTGCGAACACCGGGGAGCTGTTTTTT CASSLVRGFANTGELFF TRBJ2-2 - TRBV7-9 -
TGTGCCAGCAGCTTAGCTCAAAGCACAGATACGCAGTATTTT CASSLAQSTDTQYF TRBJ2-3 - TRBV7-9 -